Listed here are 30 T cell receptor beta chains from one sample, sequenced in a study of vaccination and CD4 T cells after COVID-19. The treatment denotes: roughly ten-day PBMC culture with coronavirus spike peptide pools or control peptides (ViraFEST assay). The collection of CD4+ T cells from the unexposed donor took place before the COVID-19 pandemic (2011-2018). Scientists ran DNA taken from cultured CD4+ T cells through the Oncomine TCR Beta short-read assay for sequencing. The authors extracted genomic DNA from cultured CD4+ T cells. One entry per CDR3 protein, called by TCRdb with MiXCR from the PCR reads. The sample holds roughly 9,000 distinct CDR3 sequences, less than 35% seen once. These receptors have no identified antigens. The sample was CD4+ T cells from blood, cultured in vitro. The receptors derive from a human donor in good health.

J is TRBJ1-2 and V is TRBV28; no definite D call. The CDR3 contains 11 residues. V lost 6 bases and J 6 bases, leaving 8 bases between the germline ends. The germline V gene has CDR1 MDHEN and CDR2 SYDVKM. In DNA, the CDR3 is TGTGCCAGCAGGGGGAGGAATGGCTACACCTTC. Translated, it gives CASRGRNGYTF.

This clonotype was picked up one time. This rearrangement joins TRBV28 to TRBJ1-5; D remains ambiguous. This CDR3 is built from 14 residues. Per germline, CDR1 MDHEN and CDR2 SYDVKM. V was shortened by 6 bases and J by 3 bases, with 12 bases between the two germline ends. The chain's CDR3 is CASRSSGSNQPQHF. The CDR3 nucleotides are TGTGCCAGCAGATCGAGTGGCTCCAATCAGCCCCAGCATTTT.

Relative to its sample, this clonotype is medium-sized (0.01 to 0.1%). The J gene is TRBJ1-2, the V gene TRBV6-1, with D perhaps matching TRBD1 (5 bases). CDR1 and CDR2 (germline): MNHNS, SASEGT. The CDR3 extends over 14 amino acids. Trimming removed 8 bases from V and 2 bases from J, with 15 bases in between. CDR3 loop: CASLMRAGNYGYTF. The CDR3 bases are TGTGCCAGCCTAATGAGGGCAGGGAACTATGGCTACACCTTC.

The CDR3 is CASSPGTVWGDTQYF. CDR3 DNA: TGTGCCAGCAGCCCCGGGACAGTCTGGGGAGATACGCAGTATTTT. V and J are TRBV2 and TRBJ2-3; TRBD1 aligns across 7 bases. Germline CDR1 SNHLY, CDR2 FYNNEI. After removal of 6 bases from V and 5 bases from J, the junction contained 11 bases not matched to a gene. The CDR3 is 15 residues long.

This clonotype was observed a handful of times. CDR3 amino acids: CATSDRQGPYGYTF. The DNA for the CDR3 is TGTGCCACCAGTGATAGACAGGGACCCTATGGCTACACCTTC. The J gene is TRBJ1-2, the V gene TRBV24-1, with 7 nucleotides matching TRBD1. From germline, CDR1 is KGHDR and CDR2 SFDVKD. The CDR3 has 14 residues. Trimming took 3 bases from V and 4 from J; bases not matched to a gene: 4.

This clonotype was picked up a small number of times. V and J are TRBV19 and TRBJ2-3; 7 bases are shared with TRBD2. V lost 5 bases, J lost 6 bases, and 8 bases stayed unmatched. The CDR3 has 14 residues. CDR1 is LNHDA, CDR2 SQIVND, per germline (reference sequence). This CDR3 reads CASSLKLGGDTQYF. DNA for the CDR3: TGTGCCAGTAGTCTTAAGCTGGGAGGGGATACGCAGTATTTT.

The V call is TRBV6-2 or TRBV6-3, the J call TRBJ2-7; D might be TRBD2 (5 bases). The V gene's germline CDR1 is MNHEY and CDR2 SVGEGT. Trimming shortened V by 0 bases and J by 7 bases, and 22 bases separated the two germline ends. The CDR3 loop spans 17 amino acids. The DNA of the CDR3 is TGTGCCAGCAGTTACTCGAACGACTATGAGCGGCTGGGAGAGCAGTACTTC. Translation gives CASSYSNDYERLGEQYF.

This chain links TRBV19 with TRBJ2-5, with a possible D match to TRBD2 (5 bases). Trimming left V 5 bases short and J 2 bases short, with 9 bases between. Germline V gives CDR1 LNHDA, CDR2 SQIVND (reference sequence). The CDR3 has 13 amino acids. The CDR3 is CASSWTAQETQYF. For the CDR3, the DNA is TGTGCCAGTAGTTGGACTGCTCAAGAGACCCAGTACTTC.

This clonotype is medium-sized by share. The chain carries TRBV27 and TRBJ1-5; D ambiguous. The CDR3 runs 13 residues. Germline CDR1 is MNHEY and CDR2 is SMNVEV (reference sequence). V was clipped by 3 bases and J by 2 bases, with 5 bases between them. CDR3 amino acids: CASSLRGNQPQHF. CDR3 DNA: TGTGCCAGCAGTTTGCGTGGCAATCAGCCCCAGCATTTT.

The CDR3 sequence is CAISSGTGSYEQYF. The CDR3 DNA is TGTGCCATCAGTTCCGGGACAGGGTCCTACGAGCAGTACTTC. The chain employs TRBV10-3 and TRBJ2-7; 9 bases are shared with TRBD1. V lost 5 bases to trimming and J lost 1 base; unmatched junction nucleotides: 3. The germline V gene has CDR1 ENHRY and CDR2 SYGVKD. This CDR3 has 14 residues.

This chain connects TRBV24-1 to TRBJ2-1; D tentatively reads TRBD1 or TRBD2 (5 bases each). This CDR3 region has 14 residues. Trimming cost V 11 bases and J 6 bases, with 19 bases left between them. Looked up from germline, CDR1 is KGHDR and CDR2 is SFDVKD. CDR3 residues: CAIRGVGSGNEQFF. The DNA of the CDR3 is TGTGCCATCCGAGGGGTGGGATCCGGCAATGAGCAGTTCTTC.

In DNA form, the CDR3 reads TGTGCCAGCGGGGCCAGGCGGTTGTATGGCTACACCTTC. The encoded protein is CASGARRLYGYTF. This sequence joins TRBV12-3 or TRBV12-4 and TRBJ1-2; D is possibly TRBD1 (5 bases). CDR3 length equals 13 residues. V was shortened by 8 bases and J by 5 bases, with 15 bases between the two germline ends.

The V gene is TRBV2, the J gene TRBJ2-2; TRBD1 matches at 8 bases. Germline values: CDR1 SNHLY, CDR2 FYNNEI. V shed 6 bases, J shed 6 bases, and the junction held 12 bases outside the gene matches. The CDR3 loop spans 16 amino acids. The DNA of the CDR3 is TGTGCCAGCAGCCCATCACGGACAGGGTTGGCCGGGGAGCTGTTTTTT. It specifies CASSPSRTGLAGELFF.

The chain has TRBV7-2 and TRBJ2-3; TRBD1 matches at 10 bases. Trimming removed 4 bases from V and 4 bases from J; junction bases left unmatched: 14. The CDR3 totals 18 residues. Germline CDR1 reads SGHTA; CDR2 reads FQGNSA. CDR3 sequence: CASSSRGPAGQGADTQYF. The CDR3, as DNA: TGTGCCAGCAGCTCCCGAGGCCCCGCCGGACAGGGGGCAGATACGCAGTATTTT.

This clonotype has a handful of counts. The rearrangement uses TRBV19 and TRBJ1-1, with D perhaps matching TRBD1 (6 bases). V lost 3 bases to trimming and J lost 5 bases, with 16 bases between them. The CDR3 has 15 amino acids. The V gene's germline CDR1 is LNHDA and CDR2 SQIVND (reference sequence). CDR3 region: CASSIGGHRGTEAFF. The DNA of the CDR3 is TGTGCCAGTAGTATCGGGGGGCATCGGGGGACTGAAGCTTTCTTT.

A single count supports this clonotype. This chain's CDR3 is CASNLTSSSYNEQFF. The CDR3 DNA sequence: TGTGCCAGCAATTTGACGTCGAGCTCCTACAATGAGCAGTTCTTC. The chain joins TRBV6-1 to TRBJ2-1; D gene ambiguous. Looked up from germline, CDR1 is MNHNS and CDR2 is SASEGT. Trimming removed 7 bases from V and 0 bases from J, with 13 bases in between. The CDR3 totals 15 residues.

The chain couples TRBV20-1 to TRBJ2-5; D is perhaps TRBD1 or TRBD2 (6 bases each). The CDR3 extends over 11 amino acids. Germline V gives CDR1 DFQATT, CDR2 SNEGSKA (reference sequence). V was pared by 6 bases and J by 5 bases, with 10 bases between. The CDR3 spells CSAGGQETQYF. CDR3 nucleotide sequence: TGCAGTGCAGGGGGGCAGGAGACCCAGTACTTC.

J is TRBJ2-7 and V is TRBV20-1; no clear D. CDR3 size: 10 residues. Trimming removed 3 bases from V and 6 bases from J, with 6 bases in between. Germline V lookup: CDR1 DFQATT, CDR2 SNEGSKA (reference sequence). CDR3 residues: CSASFPEQYF. CDR3 bases: TGCAGTGCTAGTTTTCCCGAGCAGTACTTC.

This clonotype occurred a few times. V is TRBV28 and J is TRBJ1-5; D gene uncertain. Trimming left V 1 base short and J 4 bases short, with 8 bases between. This CDR3 has 14 residues. The germline CDR1 and CDR2 sequences are MDHEN and SYDVKM. This chain's CDR3 is CASSLYLRNQPQHF. The CDR3 region has the DNA TGTGCCAGCAGTTTATATCTCAGGAATCAGCCCCAGCATTTT. Full variable domain (rest looked up from reference TRBV28 and TRBJ1-5): DVKVTQSSRYLVKRTGEKVFLECVQDMDHENMFWYRQDPGLGLRLIYFSYDVKMKEKGDIPEGYSVSREKKERFSLILESASTNQTSMYLCASSLYLRNQPQHFGDGTRLSIL.

This clonotype was seen only a few times. The chain recombines TRBV15 with TRBJ1-6; D call uncertain. V lost 1 base, J lost 4 bases, and 8 bases lay in between. In germline, CDR1 is LNHNV, CDR2 YYDKDF (reference sequence). This CDR3 is 15 amino acids long. CDR3 amino acids: CATSRGVGYNSPLHF. As DNA, the CDR3 is TGTGCCACCAGCAGAGGGGTCGGGTATAATTCACCCCTCCACTTT. Together with reference TRBV15 and TRBJ1-6, the CDR3 gives the full variable domain: DAMVIQNPRYQVTQFGKPVTLSCSQTLNHNVMYWYQQKSSQAPKLLFHYYDKDFNNEADTPDNFQSRRPNTSFCFLDIRSPGLGDTAMYLCATSRGVGYNSPLHFGNGTRLTVT.

This clonotype was detected only a few times. The chain recombines TRBV28 with TRBJ2-7; no reliable D call. CDR1 is MDHEN, CDR2 SYDVKM, per germline. This CDR3 has 9 amino acids. The V and J ends lost 11 bases and 6 bases respectively, with 8 bases between them. The CDR3 loop is CAAGPEQYF. CDR3 DNA sequence: TGTGCCGCTGGCCCCGAGCAGTACTTC.

CDR3 region: CASSLTQGIRGNQPQHF. CDR3 coding DNA: TGTGCCAGCAGTTTAACACAGGGAATCAGGGGCAATCAGCCCCAGCATTTT. V gene TRBV28 combines with J gene TRBJ1-5; the D gene is possibly TRBD1 (6 bases). The CDR3 covers 17 residues. The V end lost 2 bases, the J end lost 2 bases, and 16 bases lay between the germline ends. Germline V gene data show CDR1 as MDHEN and CDR2 as SYDVKM.

This clonotype was seen more than once but under ten times. The chain recombines TRBV7-2 with TRBJ1-6; D is undetermined. The germline V gene encodes CDR1 SGHTA and CDR2 FQGNSA. The V gene lost 0 bases and the J gene lost 11 bases, with 11 bases spanning the gap. This CDR3 is 14 amino acids long. CDR3 nucleotides: TGTGCCAGCAGCTTAGCAGGGATCGGTCCACCCCTCCACTTT. Translating it yields CASSLAGIGPPLHF. Variable domain in full (rest from reference TRBV7-2 and TRBJ1-6): GAGVSQSPSNKVTEKGKDVELRCDPISGHTALYWYRQSLGQGLEFLIYFQGNSAPDKSGLPSDRFSAERTGGSVSTLTIQRTQQEDSAVYLCASSLAGIGPPLHFGNGTRLTVT.

This chain connects TRBV28 to TRBJ1-6; D is uncertain. The ends were cut back, 11 bases at V and 0 bases at J, with 8 bases in the middle. The CDR3 sequence is 13 residues long. Germline V gene data show CDR1 as MDHEN and CDR2 as SYDVKM. DNA for the CDR3: TGTGCCGCCGGGGTCTCCTATAATTCACCCCTCCACTTT. It codes for CAAGVSYNSPLHF.

This clonotype was picked up a small number of times. The genes are TRBV6-2 or TRBV6-3 and TRBJ1-1; no clear D. The CDR3 is 12 amino acids. Trimming removed 5 bases from V and 4 bases from J, with 8 bases in between. The germline V gene encodes CDR1 MNHEY and CDR2 SVGEGT. DNA of the CDR3: TGTGCCAGCAGTGAGGCGAGCACTGAAGCTTTCTTT. Translation: CASSEASTEAFF.

The J gene is TRBJ2-7, the V gene TRBV18, with 9 bases identical to TRBD1. The CDR3 covers 14 residues. Trimming took 6 bases from V and 4 from J; bases not matched to a gene: 7. Germline V lookup: CDR1 KGHSH, CDR2 LQKENI. CDR3 loop: CASSPGTGWYEQYF. CDR3 in DNA: TGTGCCAGCTCGCCCGGGACAGGGTGGTACGAGCAGTACTTC.

The chain combines TRBV7-8 with TRBJ1-2; no reliable D call. Trimming removed 4 bases at V and 2 bases at J, with 8 bases between. The CDR3 runs to 13 residues. Per the germline V gene, CDR1 is SGHVS and CDR2 is FQNEAQ. CDR3 in DNA: TGTGCCAGCAGCTCTGAGGTGAACTATGGCTACACCTTC. It is translated as CASSSEVNYGYTF.

CDR3 region: CSAGRGTYNEQFF. CDR3 bases: TGCAGTGCAGGGAGGGGCACCTACAATGAGCAGTTCTTC. This chain links TRBV20-1 with TRBJ2-1, with 7 bases fitting TRBD2. The germline V gene has CDR1 DFQATT and CDR2 SNEGSKA (reference sequence). The junction had 4 bases not matched to a gene; V was cut back by 6 bases and J by 2 bases. This CDR3 is 13 amino acids long.

The chain uses TRBV6-5 and TRBJ1-2, with a tentative D call TRBD1 (5 bases). Trimming shortened V by 0 bases and J by 3 bases, and 14 bases separated the two germline ends. Germline V gene data show CDR1 as MNHEY and CDR2 as SVGAGI. The CDR3 spans 16 residues. This CDR3 is CASSYSIGRGDYGYTF. As DNA, the CDR3 is TGTGCCAGCAGTTACTCGATAGGTAGGGGAGACTATGGCTACACCTTC.

The chain uses TRBV28 and TRBJ2-1; 7 positions match TRBD2. Trimming took 5 bases from V and 10 from J; bases not matched to a gene: 8. CDR1 and CDR2 from the germline V gene are MDHEN and SYDVKM. The CDR3 is 13 residues long. The CDR3 sequence is CASSPHTSAEQFF. The CDR3 bases are TGTGCCAGCAGTCCCCACACTAGCGCCGAGCAGTTCTTC.